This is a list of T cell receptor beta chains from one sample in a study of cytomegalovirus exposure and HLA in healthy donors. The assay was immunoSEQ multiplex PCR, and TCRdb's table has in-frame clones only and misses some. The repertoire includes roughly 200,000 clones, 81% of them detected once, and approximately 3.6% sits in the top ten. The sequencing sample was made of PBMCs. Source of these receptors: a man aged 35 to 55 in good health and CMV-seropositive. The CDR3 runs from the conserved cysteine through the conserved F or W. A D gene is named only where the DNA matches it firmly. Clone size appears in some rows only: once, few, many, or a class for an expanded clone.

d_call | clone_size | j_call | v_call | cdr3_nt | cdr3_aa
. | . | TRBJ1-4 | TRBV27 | TGTGCCAGCAGTTTATGGTCCGGGGGATCTAATGAAAAACTGTTTTTT | CASSLWSGGSNEKLFF
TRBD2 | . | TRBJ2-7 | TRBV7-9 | TGTGCCAGCAGCTTAAGCGGGAGAGGTGAGCAGTACTTC | CASSLSGRGEQYF
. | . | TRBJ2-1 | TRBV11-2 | TGTGCCAGCAGCTTAGGGCGGTTAGCGGAGTATGAGCAGTTCTTC | CASSLGRLAEYEQFF
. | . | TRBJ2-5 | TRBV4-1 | TGCGCCAGCAGCCAAGAAAACAGTCAGACCCAGTACTTC | CASSQENSQTQYF
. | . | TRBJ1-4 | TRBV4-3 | TGCGCCAGCAGCCAAGCGGGGGTGGCATTAGAAAAACTGTTTTTT | CASSQAGVALEKLFF
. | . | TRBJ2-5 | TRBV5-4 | TGTGCCAGCAGCTTGACAAGCAGGTCCGAGGAGACCCAGTACTTC | CASSLTSRSEETQYF
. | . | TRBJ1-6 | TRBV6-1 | TGTGCCAGCGGGCGGGACGGCCTAAATTCACCCCTCCACTTT | CASGRDGLNSPLHF
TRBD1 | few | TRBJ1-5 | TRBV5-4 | TGTGCCAGCAGCAGGGACAGGGGAGGCCAGCCCCAGCATTTT | CASSRDRGGQPQHF
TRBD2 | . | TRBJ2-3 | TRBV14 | TGTGCCAGCAGCCCCCGCGGGAGCTGGCCAGATACGCAGTATTTT | CASSPRGSWPDTQYF
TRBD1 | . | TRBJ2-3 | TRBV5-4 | TGTGCCAGCAGCTCGGACAGGGGTTTGACAGATACGCAGTATTTT | CASSSDRGLTDTQYF
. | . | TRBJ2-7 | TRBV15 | TGTGCCACCAGCAGGGACACCTCCTTCGAGCAGTACTTC | CATSRDTSFEQYF
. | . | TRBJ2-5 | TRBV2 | TGTGCCAGCAAGGAAGGACACGTACAAGAGACCCAGTACTTC | CASKEGHVQETQYF
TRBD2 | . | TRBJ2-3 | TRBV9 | TGTGCCAGCAGCGTAGGAAAGCGGGAGGGCCTCACAGATACGCAGTATTTT | CASSVGKREGLTDTQYF
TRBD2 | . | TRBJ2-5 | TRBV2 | TGTGCCAGCAGTGAAATGGGGGCTAGCGGGAGAGGAAGGGAGACCCAGTACTTC | CASSEMGASGRGRETQYF
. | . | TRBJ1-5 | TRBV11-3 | TGTGCCAGCAGCTTAGTCTCGGGTAAGTGCAATCAGCCCCAGCATTTT | CASSLVSGKCNQPQHF
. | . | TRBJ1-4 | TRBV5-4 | TGTGCCAGCAGCTTACAGGGTGGGATGGGGGAAAAACTGTTTTTT | CASSLQGGMGEKLFF
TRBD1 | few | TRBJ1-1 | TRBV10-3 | TGTGCCATCAAAAGGACAGGGGGTACATACACTGAAGCTTTCTTT | CAIKRTGGTYTEAFF
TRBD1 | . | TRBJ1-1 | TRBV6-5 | TGTGCCAGCAGTTATCTTCCGGGACAGGGACATGAAGCTTTCTTT | CASSYLPGQGHEAFF
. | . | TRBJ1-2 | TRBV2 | TGTGCCAGCAGTGAAGCACCGGACATCTATGGCTACACCTTC | CASSEAPDIYGYTF
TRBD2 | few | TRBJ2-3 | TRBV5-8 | TGTGCCAGCAGCTTTACTAGCGGGGCGCGAAGTGCGCAGTATTTT | CASSFTSGARSAQYF
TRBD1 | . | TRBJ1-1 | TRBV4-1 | TGCGCCAGCAGCCAAGATAAGGCAGGGGGTATCACTGAAGCTTTCTTT | CASSQDKAGGITEAFF
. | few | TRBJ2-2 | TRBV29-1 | TGCAGCGCCCACGAGGGGGATTACGGGGAGCTGTTTTTT | CSAHEGDYGELFF
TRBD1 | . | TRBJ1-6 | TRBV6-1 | TGTGCCAGCAGTGGGGGGACAGGGGGCGCGAATTCACCCCTCCACTTT | CASSGGTGGANSPLHF
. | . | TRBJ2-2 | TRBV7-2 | TGTGCCAGCAGCTCGGGCGCGGGTATGTCCGGGGAGCTGTTTTTT | CASSSGAGMSGELFF
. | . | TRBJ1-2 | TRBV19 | TGTGCCAGTAGTCAAGGACATCTTAACTATGGCTACACCTTC | CASSQGHLNYGYTF
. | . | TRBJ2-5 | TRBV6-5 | TGTGCCAGCAGACCGTGGGGAGTAGAGACCCAGTACTTC | CASRPWGVETQYF
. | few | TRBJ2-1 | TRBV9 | TGTGCCAGCAGCGTAGCATCCGGGATCGGTGAGCAGTTCTTC | CASSVASGIGEQFF
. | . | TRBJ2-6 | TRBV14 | TGTGCCAGCAGCCAAGTCCGGGGCTCTGGGGCCAACGTCCTGACTTTC | CASSQVRGSGANVLTF
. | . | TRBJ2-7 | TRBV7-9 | TGTGCCAGCAGCCCAGGGACACCCTACGAGCAGTACTTC | CASSPGTPYEQYF
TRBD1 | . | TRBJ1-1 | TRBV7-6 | TGTGCCAGCAGCCAGACAGGGGGGGGGACTGAAGCTTTCTTT | CASSQTGGGTEAFF
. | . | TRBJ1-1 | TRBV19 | TGTGCCAGTAGTATAGCTCAGGACACTGAAGCTTTCTTT | CASSIAQDTEAFF
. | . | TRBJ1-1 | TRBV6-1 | TGTGCCAGCAAAGCGTACCCTGAAGCTTTCTTT | CASKAYPEAFF
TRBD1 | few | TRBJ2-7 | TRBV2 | TGTGCCAGCAGTGGATCGAGACAGGGACATACCTACGAGCAGTACTTC | CASSGSRQGHTYEQYF
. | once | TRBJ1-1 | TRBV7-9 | TGTTCCAGCAGCCCGAACAGGGAGAACACTGAAGCTTTCTTT | CSSSPNRENTEAFF
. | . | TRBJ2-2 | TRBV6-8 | TGTGCCAGCAGGTCTGGGGGGGCGGGGACCGGGGAGCTGTTTTTT | CASRSGGAGTGELFF
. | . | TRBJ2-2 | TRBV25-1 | TGTGCCAGCAGTGAGCGGCGGGACGGGACCGGGGAGCTGTTTTTT | CASSERRDGTGELFF
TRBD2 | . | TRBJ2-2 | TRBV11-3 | TGTGCCAGCAGCTTGGCCCCCGGGGGGGGCGCAACCGGGGAGCTGTTTTTT | CASSLAPGGGATGELFF
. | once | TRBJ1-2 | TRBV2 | TGTGCCAGCAGCCGAGACAGGAGGAACTATGGCTACACCTTC | CASSRDRRNYGYTF
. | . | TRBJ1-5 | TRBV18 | TGTGCCAGCTCAGAACAAGATAGCAATCAGCCCCAGCATTTT | CASSEQDSNQPQHF
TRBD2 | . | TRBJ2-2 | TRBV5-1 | TGCGCCAGCAGCTTGGCCCTGGGAGGGAACACCGGGGAGCTGTTCTTT | CASSLALGGNTGELFF
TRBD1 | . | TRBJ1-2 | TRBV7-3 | TGTGCCAGCAGCGCCCCGGGACAGGGAGGCTACACCTTC | CASSAPGQGGYTF
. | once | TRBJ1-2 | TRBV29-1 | TGCAGCGTTGAGTATATAGCTAACTATGGCTACACCTTC | CSVEYIANYGYTF
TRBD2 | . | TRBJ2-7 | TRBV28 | TGTGCCAGCAGTTCCCGGGAGGACTACGAGCAGTACTTC | CASSSREDYEQYF
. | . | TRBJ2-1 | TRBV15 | TGTGCCACCAGCAGCTACGGGGTTAGCGGTTCTTCCTACAATGGGCAGTTCTTC | CATSSYGVSGSSYNGQFF
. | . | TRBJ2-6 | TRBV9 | TGTGCCAGCAGCGCCCAGGGGTCAGGACCTGGGGCCAACGTCCTGACTTTC | CASSAQGSGPGANVLTF
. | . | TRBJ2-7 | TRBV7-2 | TGTGCCAGCAGCCCAGGACAGAGCTGGACCTACGAGCAGTACTTC | CASSPGQSWTYEQYF
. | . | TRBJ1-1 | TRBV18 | TGTGCCAGCTCACCAAGTAGCACAATGAACACTGAAGCTTTCTTT | CASSPSSTMNTEAFF
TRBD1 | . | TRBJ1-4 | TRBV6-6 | TGTGCCAGCGGGGACAGATTATATGAAAAACTGTTTTTT | CASGDRLYEKLFF
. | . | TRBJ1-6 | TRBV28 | TGTGCCAGCAGTTTCTCTACAGGGCTTTCACCCCTCCACTTT | CASSFSTGLSPLHF
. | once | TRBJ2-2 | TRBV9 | TGTGCCAGCAGCGTAGGGCCCCCCGGGGAGCTGTTTTTT | CASSVGPPGELFF
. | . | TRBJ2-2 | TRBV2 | TGTGCCAGCAGGAGTGTACCCGGGGAGCTGTTTTTT | CASRSVPGELFF
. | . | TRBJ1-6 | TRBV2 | TGTGCCAGCAAAGGGTTCGGGGATCTGTATAATTCACCCCTCCACTTT | CASKGFGDLYNSPLHF
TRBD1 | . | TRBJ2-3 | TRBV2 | TGTGCCAGCAGTGTGGGACAGAGCACAGATACGCAGTATTTT | CASSVGQSTDTQYF
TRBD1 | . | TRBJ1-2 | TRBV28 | TGTGCCAGCAGTTTAGACAGGGCTCGCGGCTACACCTTC | CASSLDRARGYTF
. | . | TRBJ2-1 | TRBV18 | TGTGCCAGCTCACCGGTAGCCGGGTTTAGCTCCTACAATGAGCAGTTCTTC | CASSPVAGFSSYNEQFF